Here is one T cell receptor beta chain with its context. This sample stems from a study of blood T cell repertoires in COVID-19. Overall study: The United States, Italy and Spain were the sources of the acute and convalescent COVID-19 samples. PBMCs, B-cell-depleted T cells, or T cells were the source of the cDNA or gDNA that made up the material.

With 0 bases removed from V and 1 base from J, the gap between germline ends came to 15 bases. The CDR3 length is 17 residues. Germline V CDR1 and CDR2: SGHNT, YYREEE (reference sequence). Authors' data handling: Estimation of nucleated cell counts was performed using reference gene primer amplification. Profiled with immunoSEQ multiplex PCR; TCRdb holds only in-frame clones, not every one. That table furnishes V, J and clone size, whereas the DNA furnished D and trimming. The repertoire holds about 280,000 clones, roughly 85% seen once, with approximately 5.1% in the top ten. This sequence joins TRBV5-4 and TRBJ2-3; the D gene is possibly TRBD1 (6 bases). The source material was peripheral blood. This clonotype was obtained from a man aged 45 to 65 with active or convalescent COVID-19. This chain's CDR3 is CASSLGGRKGGTDTQYF. The CDR3 DNA follows: TGTGCCAGCAGCTTGGGGGGGCGCAAGGGGGGCACAGATACGCAGTATTTT.